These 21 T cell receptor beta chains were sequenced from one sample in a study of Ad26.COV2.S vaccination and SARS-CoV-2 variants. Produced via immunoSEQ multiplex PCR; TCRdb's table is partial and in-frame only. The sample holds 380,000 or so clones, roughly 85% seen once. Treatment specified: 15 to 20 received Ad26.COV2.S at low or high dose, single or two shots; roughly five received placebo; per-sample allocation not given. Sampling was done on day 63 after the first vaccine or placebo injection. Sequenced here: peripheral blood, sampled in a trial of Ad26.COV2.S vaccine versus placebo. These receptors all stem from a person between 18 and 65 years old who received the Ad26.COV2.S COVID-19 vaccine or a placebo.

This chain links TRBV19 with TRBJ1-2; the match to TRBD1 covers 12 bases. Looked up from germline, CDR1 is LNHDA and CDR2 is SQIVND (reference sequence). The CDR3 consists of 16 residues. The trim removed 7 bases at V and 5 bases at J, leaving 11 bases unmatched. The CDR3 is CASTSLGTGGIYGYTF. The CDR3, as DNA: TGTGCCAGTACTTCTCTTGGGACAGGGGGCATATATGGCTACACCTTC.

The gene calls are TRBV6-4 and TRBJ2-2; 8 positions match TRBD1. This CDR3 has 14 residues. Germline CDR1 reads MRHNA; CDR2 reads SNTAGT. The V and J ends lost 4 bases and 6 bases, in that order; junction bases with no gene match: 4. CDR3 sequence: CASSATGEAGELFF. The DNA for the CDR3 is TGTGCCAGCAGTGCGACAGGGGAGGCCGGGGAGCTGTTTTTT.

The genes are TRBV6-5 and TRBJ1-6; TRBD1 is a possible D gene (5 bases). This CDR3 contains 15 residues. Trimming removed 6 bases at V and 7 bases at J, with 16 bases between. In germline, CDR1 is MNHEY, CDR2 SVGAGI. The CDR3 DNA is TGTGCCAGCAGAAAGGGGAGGATGTCGAATTCACCCCTCCACTTT. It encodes CASRKGRMSNSPLHF.

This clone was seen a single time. CDR3 in amino acids: CASSSELRTAMLYGYTF. CDR3 in DNA: TGTGCCAGCAGCTCCGAACTTCGGACGGCCATGCTGTATGGCTACACCTTC. The chain couples TRBV7-2 to TRBJ1-2; D not resolved. The CDR3 consists of 17 residues. The germline V gene has CDR1 SGHTA and CDR2 FQGNSA. The ends were cut back, 4 bases at V and 5 bases at J, with 23 bases in the middle.

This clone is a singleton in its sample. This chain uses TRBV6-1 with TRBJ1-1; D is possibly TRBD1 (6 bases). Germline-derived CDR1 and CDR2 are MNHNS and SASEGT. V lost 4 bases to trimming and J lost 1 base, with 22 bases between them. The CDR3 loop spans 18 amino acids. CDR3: CASSAPSTGIQTNTEAFF. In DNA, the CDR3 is TGTGCCAGCAGTGCTCCCTCAACAGGGATACAGACGAACACTGAAGCTTTCTTT.

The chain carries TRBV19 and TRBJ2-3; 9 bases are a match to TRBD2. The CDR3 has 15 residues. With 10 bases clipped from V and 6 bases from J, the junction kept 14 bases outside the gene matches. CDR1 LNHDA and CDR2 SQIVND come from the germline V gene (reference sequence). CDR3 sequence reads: CATHNLRGGEDTQYF. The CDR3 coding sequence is TGTGCCACTCACAACCTCCGCGGGGGGGAGGATACGCAGTATTTT.

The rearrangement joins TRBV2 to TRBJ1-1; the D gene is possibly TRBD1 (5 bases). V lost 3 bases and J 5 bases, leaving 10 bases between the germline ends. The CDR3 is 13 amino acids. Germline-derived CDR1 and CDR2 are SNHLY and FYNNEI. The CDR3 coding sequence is TGTGCCAGCAGTGAGGGAGAGGGGACTGAAGCTTTCTTT. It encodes CASSEGEGTEAFF.

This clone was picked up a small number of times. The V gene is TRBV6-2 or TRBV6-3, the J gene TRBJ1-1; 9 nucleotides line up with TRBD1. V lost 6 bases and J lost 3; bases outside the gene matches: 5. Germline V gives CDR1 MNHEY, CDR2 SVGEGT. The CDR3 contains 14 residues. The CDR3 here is CASSLQGADTEAFF. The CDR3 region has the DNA TGTGCCAGCAGCTTACAGGGGGCGGACACTGAAGCTTTCTTT.

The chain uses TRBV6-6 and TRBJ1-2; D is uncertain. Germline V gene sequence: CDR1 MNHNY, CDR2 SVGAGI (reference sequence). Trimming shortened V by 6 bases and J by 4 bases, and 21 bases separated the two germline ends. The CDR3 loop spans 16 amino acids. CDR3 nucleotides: TGTGCCAGCAGCCTAGACGGGAGCACCGCCATCTATGGCTACACCTTC. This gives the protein CASSLDGSTAIYGYTF.

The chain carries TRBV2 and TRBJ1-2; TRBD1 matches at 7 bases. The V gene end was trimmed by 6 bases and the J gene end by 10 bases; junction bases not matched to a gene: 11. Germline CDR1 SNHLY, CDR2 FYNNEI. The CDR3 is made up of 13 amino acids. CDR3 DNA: TGTGCCAGCAGGGAGACCGGGACAGTGTCCTACACCTTC. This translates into CASRETGTVSYTF. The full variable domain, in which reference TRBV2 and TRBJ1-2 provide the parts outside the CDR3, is EPEVTQTPSHQVTQMGQEVILRCVPISNHLYFYWYRQILGQKVEFLVSFYNNEISEKSEIFDDQFSVERPDGSNFTLKIRSTKLEDSAMYFCASRETGTVSYTFGSGTRLTVV.

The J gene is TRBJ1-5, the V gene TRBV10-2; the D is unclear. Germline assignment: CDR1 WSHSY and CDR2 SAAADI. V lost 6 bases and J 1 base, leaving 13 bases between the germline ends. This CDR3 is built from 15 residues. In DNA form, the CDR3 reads TGCGCCAGCAGAAACGGGATATTAAGCAATCAGCCCCAGCATTTT. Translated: CASRNGILSNQPQHF.

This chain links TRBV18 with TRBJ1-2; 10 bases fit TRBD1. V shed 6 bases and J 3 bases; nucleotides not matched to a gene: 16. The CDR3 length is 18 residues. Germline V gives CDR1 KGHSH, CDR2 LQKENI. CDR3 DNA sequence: TGTGCCAGCTCCTCCTGGGGACAGGGGTCCTCCGCGCACTATGGCTACACCTTC. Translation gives CASSSWGQGSSAHYGYTF. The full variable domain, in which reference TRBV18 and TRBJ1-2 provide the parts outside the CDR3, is NAGVMQNPRHLVRRRGQEARLRCSPMKGHSHVYWYRQLPEEGLKFMVYLQKENIIDESGMPKERFSAEFPKEGPSILRIQQVVRGDSAAYFCASSSWGQGSSAHYGYTFGSGTRLTVV.

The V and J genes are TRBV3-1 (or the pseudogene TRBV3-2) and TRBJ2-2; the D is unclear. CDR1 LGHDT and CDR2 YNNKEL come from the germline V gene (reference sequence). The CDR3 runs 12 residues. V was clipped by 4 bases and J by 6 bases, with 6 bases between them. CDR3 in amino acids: CASSLSAGELFF. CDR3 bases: TGTGCCAGCAGCCTTAGTGCCGGGGAGCTGTTTTTT.

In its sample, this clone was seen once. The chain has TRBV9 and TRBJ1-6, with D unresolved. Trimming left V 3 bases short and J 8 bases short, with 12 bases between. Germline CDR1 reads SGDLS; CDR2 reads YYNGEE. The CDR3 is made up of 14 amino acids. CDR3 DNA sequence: TGTGCCAGCAGCGGAGGTCCCCCCGATTCACCCCTCCACTTT. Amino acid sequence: CASSGGPPDSPLHF.

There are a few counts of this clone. The CDR3 sequence is CAWSVRTAGYTF. The CDR3 bases are TGTGCCTGGAGTGTACGGACAGCTGGCTACACCTTC. The chain joins TRBV30 to TRBJ1-2; possibly TRBD1 for D (6 bases). This CDR3 region has 12 residues. V gave up 0 bases and J gave up 7 bases, with 9 bases separating them. The germline CDR1 and CDR2 sequences are GTSNPN and SVGIG (reference sequence).

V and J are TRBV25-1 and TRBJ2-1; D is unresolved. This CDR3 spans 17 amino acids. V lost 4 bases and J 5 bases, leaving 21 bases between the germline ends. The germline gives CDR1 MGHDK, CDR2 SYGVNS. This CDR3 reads CASSASLLGISHNEQFF. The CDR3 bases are TGTGCCAGCAGTGCGTCCCTCTTGGGGATATCCCACAATGAGCAGTTCTTC.

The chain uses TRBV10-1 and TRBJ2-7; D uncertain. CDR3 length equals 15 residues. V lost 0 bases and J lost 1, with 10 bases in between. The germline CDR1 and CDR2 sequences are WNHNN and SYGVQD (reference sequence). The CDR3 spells CASSESLYTSYEQYF. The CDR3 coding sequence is TGCGCCAGCAGTGAGTCGTTGTACACTTCCTACGAGCAGTACTTC.

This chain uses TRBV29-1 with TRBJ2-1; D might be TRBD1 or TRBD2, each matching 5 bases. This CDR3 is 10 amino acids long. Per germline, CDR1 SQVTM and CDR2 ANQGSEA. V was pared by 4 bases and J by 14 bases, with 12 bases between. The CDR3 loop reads CSVGRDGEFF. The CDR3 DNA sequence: TGCAGCGTTGGTCGGGACGGGGAGTTCTTC.

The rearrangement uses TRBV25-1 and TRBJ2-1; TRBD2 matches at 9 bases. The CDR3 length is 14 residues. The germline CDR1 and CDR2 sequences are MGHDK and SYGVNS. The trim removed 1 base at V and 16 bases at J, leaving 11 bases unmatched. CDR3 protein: CASSELGVIAGVFF. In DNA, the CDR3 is TGTGCCAGCAGTGAATTGGGTGTGATAGCGGGAGTTTTCTTC.

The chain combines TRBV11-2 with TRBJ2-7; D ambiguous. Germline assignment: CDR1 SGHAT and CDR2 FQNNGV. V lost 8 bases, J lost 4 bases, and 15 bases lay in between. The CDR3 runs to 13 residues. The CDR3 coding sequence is TGTGCCAGCGGCCCGCTGGGGATGTACGAGCAGTACTTC. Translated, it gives CASGPLGMYEQYF.

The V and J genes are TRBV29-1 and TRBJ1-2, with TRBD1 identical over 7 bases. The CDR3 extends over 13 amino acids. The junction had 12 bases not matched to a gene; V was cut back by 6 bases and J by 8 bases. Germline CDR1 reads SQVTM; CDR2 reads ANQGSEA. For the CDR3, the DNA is TGCAGCGTGGATGAGACAGGGTTGGAAGGCTACACCTTC. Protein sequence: CSVDETGLEGYTF.